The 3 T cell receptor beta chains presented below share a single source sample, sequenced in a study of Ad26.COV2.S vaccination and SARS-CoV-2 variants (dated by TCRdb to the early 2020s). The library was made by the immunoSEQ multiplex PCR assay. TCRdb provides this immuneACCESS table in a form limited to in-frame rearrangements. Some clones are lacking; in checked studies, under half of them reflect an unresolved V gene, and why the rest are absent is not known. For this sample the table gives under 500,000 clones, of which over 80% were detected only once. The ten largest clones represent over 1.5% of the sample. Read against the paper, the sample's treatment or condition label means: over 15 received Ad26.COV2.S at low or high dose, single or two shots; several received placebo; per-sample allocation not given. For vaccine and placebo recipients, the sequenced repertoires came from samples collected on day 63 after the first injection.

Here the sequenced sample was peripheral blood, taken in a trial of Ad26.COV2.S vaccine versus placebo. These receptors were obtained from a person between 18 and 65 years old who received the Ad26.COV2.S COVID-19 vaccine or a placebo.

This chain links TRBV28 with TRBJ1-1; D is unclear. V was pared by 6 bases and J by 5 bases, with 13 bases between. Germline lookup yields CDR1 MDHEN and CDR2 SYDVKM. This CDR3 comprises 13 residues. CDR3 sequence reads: CASSGYIRTEAFF. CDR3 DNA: TGTGCCAGCAGCGGTTATATCAGGACTGAAGCTTTCTTT.

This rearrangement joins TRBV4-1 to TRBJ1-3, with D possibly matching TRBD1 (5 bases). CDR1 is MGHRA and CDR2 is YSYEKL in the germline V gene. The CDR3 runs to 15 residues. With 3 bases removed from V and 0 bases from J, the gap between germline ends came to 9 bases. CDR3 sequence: CASSHDSSSGNTIYF. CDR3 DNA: TGCGCCAGCAGCCACGACAGTTCCTCTGGAAACACCATATATTTT.

Here the CDR3 DNA reads TGTGCCAGCAGCTTACAGGCCCCCGTGCTTTGGAACACCATATATTTT. This gives the protein CASSLQAPVLWNTIYF. The chain combines TRBV11-2 with TRBJ1-3; no firm D call. The V gene's germline CDR1 is SGHAT and CDR2 FQNNGV. Between the trimmed V and J ends, which lost 2 bases and 7 bases, there was a span of 18 bases. This CDR3 spans 16 amino acids.